Below, 29 T cell receptor beta chains from the same sample are listed, as sequenced in a study of glioma-infiltrating T cells. TCR alpha and beta CDR3 regions were amplified from RNA using iRepertoire nested multiplex PCR. TCRdb called the multiplex PCR reads again in MiXCR, with one record for every CDR3 protein. This table has about 17,000 distinct CDR3 sequences, more than 45% appearing once. Sequencing was done on a sample of glioma tissue, nonneoplastic brain tissue, or PBMCs (not recorded which). Receptors were obtained from a human donor with low-grade glioma or glioblastoma, undergoing nonglioma brain surgery, or in good health (not recorded which).

V usage is TRBV7-9 and J usage is TRBJ2-3, with 13 nucleotides matching TRBD2. The J segment lost 4 bases and the V segment lost 4 bases, leaving 5 bases of the junction unmatched. The germline V gene encodes CDR1 SEHNR and CDR2 FQNEAQ (reference sequence). This CDR3 has 16 amino acids. CDR3 region: CASSSGLAGVADTQYF. DNA of the CDR3: TGTGCCAGCAGCTCTGGACTAGCGGGAGTAGCAGATACGCAGTATTTT.

V usage is TRBV6-2 or TRBV6-3 and J usage is TRBJ2-3; 8 bases align to TRBD2. CDR3 length equals 18 residues. CDR1 MNHEY and CDR2 SVGEGT come from the germline V gene. V shed 0 bases, J shed 5 bases, and the junction held 13 bases outside the gene matches. The CDR3: CASSYSSREAGARDTQYF. The CDR3 bases are TGTGCCAGCAGTTACTCGAGTCGCGAAGCGGGAGCCCGAGATACGCAGTATTTT.

With respect to this clonotype: This clone may be a read error of a much larger clone one base away. This chain uses TRBV7-9 with TRBJ2-2; D perhaps matches TRBD2 (7 bases). CDR1 is SEHNR, CDR2 FQNEAQ, per germline (reference sequence). The CDR3 has 17 residues. V lost 6 bases and J lost 7, with 24 bases in between. The CDR3 sequence: CASRAASGGAVNGELFF. CDR3 nucleotide sequence: TGTGCCAGCAGGGCCGCAAGTGGGGGGGCAGTGAACGGGGAGCTGTTTTTT. Variable domain in full (rest from reference TRBV7-9 and TRBJ2-2): DTGVSQNPRHKITKRGQNVTFRCDPISEHNRLYWYRQTLGQGPEFLTYFQNEAQLEKSRLLSDRFSAERPKGSFSTLEIQRTEQGDSAMYLCASRAASGGAVNGELFFGEGSRLTVL.

Concerning this clonotype: At one end the junction does not follow the germline gene, possibly because of a read error. J is TRBJ2-1 and V is TRBV29-1; D assignment may be TRBD1 or TRBD2 (5 bases each). This CDR3 is 15 amino acids long. Per the germline V gene, CDR1 is SQVTM and CDR2 is ANQGSEA. The CDR3 sequence is CSVEAERNNFGAESF. The CDR3 DNA reads as TGCAGCGTTGAGGCTGAGAGGAATAACTTCGGGGCAGAGTCCTTC.

This chain connects TRBV6-2 or TRBV6-3 to TRBJ2-5; the match to TRBD2 covers 10 bases. Germline CDR1 MNHEY, CDR2 SVGEGT. This CDR3 region has 13 residues. J lost 11 bases, V lost 5 bases, and 8 bases had no gene match. DNA of the CDR3: TGTGCCAGCAGTCCGCACCTAGCGGGAGCACAGTACTTC. This translates into CASSPHLAGAQYF.

CDR3 residues: CSVALRSRVYEQYF. As DNA, the CDR3 is TGCAGCGTTGCTCTTCGTTCCAGGGTCTACGAGCAGTACTTC. The rearrangement links TRBV29-1 to TRBJ2-7; D might be TRBD1 (5 bases). This CDR3 has 14 residues. V was trimmed by 4 bases and J by 3 bases, leaving 16 bases between them. The V gene's germline CDR1 is SQVTM and CDR2 ANQGSEA.

This clonotype turned up a few times. The V and J genes are TRBV6-2 or TRBV6-3 and TRBJ2-7; no definite D call. Trimming removed 4 bases from V and 5 bases from J, with 9 bases in between. CDR1 and CDR2 from the germline V gene are MNHEY and SVGEGT. The CDR3 is 12 residues long. CDR3 sequence: CASSLGYNEQYF. The CDR3 DNA is TGTGCCAGCAGTTTAGGTTACAACGAGCAGTACTTC.

Regarding this clonotype: A much larger clonotype is one base distant, so this may be a read error. The gene calls are TRBV2 and TRBJ1-2; D is ambiguous. CDR1 and CDR2 from the germline V gene are SNHLY and FYNNEI. The CDR3 extends over 15 amino acids. V was trimmed by 10 bases and J by 0 bases, leaving 18 bases between them. The CDR3 bases are TGTGCCACCATAGGATTAGATTCAACTAACTATGGCTACACCTTC. The encoded protein is CATIGLDSTNYGYTF.

The genes are TRBV13 and TRBJ1-1, with 12 bases identical to TRBD1. Per germline, CDR1 PRHDT and CDR2 FYEKMQ (reference sequence). Trimming at V came to 5 bases and at J to 10 bases, leaving 11 bases not matched to a gene. This CDR3 spans 15 amino acids. The CDR3 nucleotides are TGTGCCAGCAGCGCGTCCACGGGACAGGGGGCGCGAGCTTTCTTT. It specifies CASSASTGQGARAFF.

This clonotype ranks as medium-sized. The chain joins TRBV20-1 to TRBJ2-1; D remains ambiguous. V lost 8 bases and J 0 bases, leaving 14 bases between the germline ends. CDR1 and CDR2 (germline): DFQATT, SNEGSKA (reference sequence). This CDR3 contains 14 residues. Here the CDR3 DNA reads TGCAGTCGCTCCAGTCACAGCTCCTACAATGAGCAGTTCTTC. Translated, it gives CSRSSHSSYNEQFF.

This clonotype has a single count. The chain has TRBV20-1 and TRBJ2-7; D possibly matches TRBD1 or TRBD2 (5 bases each). This CDR3 has 12 residues. Germline V gene sequence: CDR1 DFQATT, CDR2 SNEGSKA (reference sequence). Trimming took off 6 bases at V and 3 bases at J, with 12 bases between the two ends. CDR3 DNA: TGCAGTGCCCGAGGGACGGTCTACGAGCAGTACTTC. Translated, it gives CSARGTVYEQYF.

V is TRBV20-1 and J is TRBJ1-1; 7 bases match TRBD1. Trimming at V came to 6 bases and at J to 4 bases, leaving 8 bases not matched to a gene. Germline CDR1 DFQATT, CDR2 SNEGSKA (reference sequence). This CDR3 is built from 13 residues. The CDR3 loop reads CSAHPGTVTEAFF. In DNA form, the CDR3 reads TGCAGTGCCCACCCCGGGACAGTCACTGAAGCTTTCTTT.

This rearrangement joins TRBV9 to TRBJ1-6; 9 bases agree with TRBD1. Germline V CDR1 and CDR2: SGDLS, YYNGEE. The CDR3 runs 15 residues. Losses at the gene ends were 5 bases for V and 7 bases for J; bases not matched to a gene: 7. Written as DNA, the CDR3 is TGTGCCAGCAGTGGACCCGGGACAGGGAATTCACCCCTCCACTTT. It encodes CASSGPGTGNSPLHF.

This chain links TRBV20-1 with TRBJ2-7; the match to TRBD1 covers 9 bases. The CDR3 is 15 amino acids. The V and J ends lost 0 bases and 2 bases, in that order; junction bases with no gene match: 5. CDR1 is DFQATT, CDR2 SNEGSKA, per germline (reference sequence). CDR3 nucleotide sequence: TGCAGTGCTAGAGAAGGACAGGGGATCCCCTACGAGCAGTACTTC. Protein: CSAREGQGIPYEQYF.

The J gene is TRBJ2-1, the V gene TRBV4-3; 8 positions match TRBD2. Germline V lookup: CDR1 LGHNA, CDR2 YSLEER. The CDR3 totals 13 residues. The J segment lost 14 bases and the V segment lost 3 bases, leaving 9 bases of the junction unmatched. CDR3 residues: CASSQGLESVKFF. In DNA form, the CDR3 reads TGCGCCAGCAGCCAGGGACTAGAATCGGTGAAGTTCTTC.

The rearrangement joins TRBV28 to TRBJ1-1, with 7 bases identical to TRBD1. In germline, CDR1 is MDHEN, CDR2 SYDVKM. The CDR3 length is 16 residues. After removal of 5 bases from V and 1 base from J, the junction contained 10 bases not matched to a gene. The CDR3 loop reads CASSHKGAWGNTEAFF. CDR3 sequence (DNA): TGTGCCAGCAGTCATAAGGGGGCCTGGGGGAACACTGAAGCTTTCTTT.

The V gene is TRBV27, the J gene TRBJ2-7; the D gene is possibly TRBD2 (6 bases). The CDR3 sequence is 14 residues long. Germline V gene sequence: CDR1 MNHEY, CDR2 SMNVEV (reference sequence). Trimming pared 0 bases from V and 2 bases from J, leaving 8 bases between. This chain's CDR3 is CASSLSGSPYEQYF. The DNA for the CDR3 is TGTGCCAGCAGTTTATCCGGGAGCCCCTACGAGCAGTACTTC.

This rearrangement joins TRBV6-2 or TRBV6-3 to TRBJ1-1; D gene ambiguous. V was shortened by 3 bases and J by 1 base, with 9 bases between the two germline ends. The V gene's germline CDR1 is MNHEY and CDR2 SVGEGT. This CDR3 contains 14 residues. Written as DNA, the CDR3 is TGTGCCAGCAGTTATAACACGCCGAACACTGAAGCTTTCTTT. This gives the protein CASSYNTPNTEAFF.

The gene calls are TRBV14 and TRBJ1-1; no firm D call. The CDR3 runs to 13 residues. Trimming took off 3 bases at V and 0 bases at J, with 5 bases between the two ends. Germline CDR1 is SGHDN and CDR2 is FVKESK. The CDR3 DNA follows: TGTGCCAGCAGCCAGAACTTGAACACTGAAGCTTTCTTT. Its protein is CASSQNLNTEAFF.

The chain is built from TRBV2 and TRBJ2-7; 7 nucleotides match TRBD1. V gave up 5 bases and J gave up 0 bases; unmatched junction bases: 4. The germline CDR1 and CDR2 sequences are SNHLY and FYNNEI. CDR3 size: 14 residues. The CDR3 loop is CASSRDRASYEQYF. CDR3 DNA sequence: TGTGCCAGCAGTCGGGACAGAGCCTCCTACGAGCAGTACTTC.

The chain is built from TRBV27 and TRBJ1-1; D unclear. Germline-derived CDR1 and CDR2 are MNHEY and SMNVEV (reference sequence). The CDR3 contains 13 residues. V shed 1 base and J shed 4 bases, with 7 bases lying between them. CDR3 DNA: TGTGCCAGCAGTTTATACGGGAGCACTGAAGCTTTCTTT. It specifies CASSLYGSTEAFF.

This chain joins TRBV6-1 and TRBJ2-7; D may be TRBD1 (5 bases). In germline, CDR1 is MNHNS, CDR2 SASEGT. The V end lost 7 bases, the J end lost 0 bases, and 16 bases lay between the germline ends. This CDR3 is 15 amino acids long. CDR3 residues: CASKERQRSSYEQYF. The CDR3 DNA follows: TGTGCCAGCAAAGAACGACAGAGAAGCTCCTACGAGCAGTACTTC.

The chain's CDR3 is CASSQRRNYGYTF. For the CDR3, the DNA is TGCGCCAGCAGCCAACGGCGGAACTATGGCTACACCTTC. This rearrangement joins TRBV4-1 to TRBJ1-2; D gene unclear. Deletions cut 2 bases from V and 2 bases from J, with 6 bases between. CDR1 and CDR2 from the germline V gene are MGHRA and YSYEKL. This CDR3 contains 13 residues.

CDR3 sequence: CASRLVGEAFF. CDR3 sequence (DNA): TGTGCCAGTAGACTCGTCGGTGAAGCTTTCTTT. This rearrangement joins TRBV19 to TRBJ1-1, with D uncertain. Germline assignment: CDR1 LNHDA and CDR2 SQIVND (reference sequence). V lost 6 bases to trimming and J lost 7 bases, with 9 bases between them. The CDR3 has 11 residues.

The rearrangement links TRBV2 to TRBJ2-7, with 12 bases aligning to TRBD1. The ends lost 6 bases at V and 4 bases at J; junction bases unmatched: 4. CDR1 is SNHLY, CDR2 FYNNEI, per germline. The CDR3 runs 14 residues. The DNA for the CDR3 is TGTGCCAGCAGGAAGGGACAGGGGGCTTACGAGCAGTACTTC. This gives the protein CASRKGQGAYEQYF.

The chain combines TRBV6-2 or TRBV6-3 with TRBJ2-3; D is unclear. Germline V gene lookup returns CDR1 MNHEY and CDR2 SVGEGT. V was cut by 5 bases and J by 4 bases, with 7 bases left in between. The CDR3 is 12 amino acids. The DNA of the CDR3 is TGTGCCAGCAGTCAGAACGCAGATACGCAGTATTTT. It translates to CASSQNADTQYF.

Relative to its sample, this clonotype is medium-sized (0.01 to 0.1%). The gene calls are TRBV28 and TRBJ1-5, with D uncertain. The germline V gene encodes CDR1 MDHEN and CDR2 SYDVKM. The CDR3 covers 15 residues. The germline V and J ends were trimmed by 5 bases and 2 bases, with 13 bases remaining between them. For the CDR3, the DNA is TGTGCCAGCAGTCGCACAAGGTCTGGCAATCAGCCCCAGCATTTT. Translation: CASSRTRSGNQPQHF.

V is TRBV6-2 or TRBV6-3 and J is TRBJ2-1, with 7 bases matching TRBD2. From germline, CDR1 is MNHEY and CDR2 SVGEGT. The CDR3 runs 15 residues. Trimming at V came to 3 bases and at J to 6 bases, leaving 8 bases not matched to a gene. CDR3 bases: TGTGCCAGCAGTTATGGGGGGAGGGCCAGCAATGAGCAGTTCTTC. This translates into CASSYGGRASNEQFF.

Concerning this clonotype: A much more abundant neighbour one base away suggests this may be a read error. The V call is TRBV27, the J call TRBJ1-5, with D perhaps TRBD1 (5 bases). The V end lost 6 bases, the J end lost 2 bases, and 14 bases lay between the germline ends. Germline CDR1 MNHEY, CDR2 SMNVEV (reference sequence). The CDR3 is made up of 15 amino acids. The CDR3 region has the DNA TGTGCCAGCAGGGGACGGGGCACGGGCAATCAGCCCCAGCATTTT. Translation gives CASRGRGTGNQPQHF.